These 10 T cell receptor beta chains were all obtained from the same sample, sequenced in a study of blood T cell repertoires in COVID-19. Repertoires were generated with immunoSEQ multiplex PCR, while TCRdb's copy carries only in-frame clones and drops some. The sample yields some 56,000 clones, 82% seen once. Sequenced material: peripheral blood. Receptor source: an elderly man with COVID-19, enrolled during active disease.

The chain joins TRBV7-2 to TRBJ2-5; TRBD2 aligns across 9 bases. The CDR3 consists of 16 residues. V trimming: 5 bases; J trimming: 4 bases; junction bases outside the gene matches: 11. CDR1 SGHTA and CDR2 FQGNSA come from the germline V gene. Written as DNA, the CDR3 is TGTGCCAGCAGCCATTTCTCGCGGGGGGGCGGAGAGACCCAGTACTTC. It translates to CASSHFSRGGGETQYF. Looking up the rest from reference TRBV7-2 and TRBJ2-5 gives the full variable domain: GAGVSQSPSNKVTEKGKDVELRCDPISGHTALYWYRQSLGQGLEFLIYFQGNSAPDKSGLPSDRFSAERTGGSVSTLTIQRTQQEDSAVYLCASSHFSRGGGETQYFGPGTRLLVL.

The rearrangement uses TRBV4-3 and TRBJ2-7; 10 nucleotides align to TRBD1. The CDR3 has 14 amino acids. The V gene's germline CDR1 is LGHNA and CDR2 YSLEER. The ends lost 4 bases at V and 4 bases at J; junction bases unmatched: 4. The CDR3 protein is CASSPTGGIYEQYF. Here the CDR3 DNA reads TGCGCCAGCAGCCCGACAGGGGGCATATACGAGCAGTACTTC.

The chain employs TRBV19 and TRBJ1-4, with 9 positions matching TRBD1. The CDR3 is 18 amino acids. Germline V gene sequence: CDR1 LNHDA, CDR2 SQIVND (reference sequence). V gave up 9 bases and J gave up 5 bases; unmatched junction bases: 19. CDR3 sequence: CASKPLGAGQGRNEKLFF. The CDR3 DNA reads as TGTGCCAGCAAACCCCTGGGTGCCGGACAGGGGCGGAATGAAAAACTGTTTTTT.

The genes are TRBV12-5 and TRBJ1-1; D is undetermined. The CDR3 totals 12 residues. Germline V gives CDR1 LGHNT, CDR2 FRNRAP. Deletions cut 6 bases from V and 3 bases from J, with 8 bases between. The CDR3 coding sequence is TGTGCTAGTGGCCTACCGGACACTGAAGCTTTCTTT. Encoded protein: CASGLPDTEAFF.

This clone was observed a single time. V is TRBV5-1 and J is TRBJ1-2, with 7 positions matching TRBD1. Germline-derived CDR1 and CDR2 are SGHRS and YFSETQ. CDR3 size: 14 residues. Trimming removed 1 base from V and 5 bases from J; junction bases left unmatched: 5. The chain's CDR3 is CASSLLGTEYGYTF. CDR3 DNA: TGCGCCAGCAGCTTGCTCGGGACAGAATATGGCTACACCTTC. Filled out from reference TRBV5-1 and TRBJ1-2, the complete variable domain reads KAGVTQTPRYLIKTRGQQVTLSCSPISGHRSVSWYQQTPGQGLQFLFEYFSETQRNKGNFPGRFSGRQFSNSRSEMNVSTLELGDSALYLCASSLLGTEYGYTFGSGTRLTVV.

CDR3 sequence reads: CASSLRVAGGGGDTQYF. In DNA form, the CDR3 reads TGCGCCAGCAGCCTCCGGGTAGCGGGAGGTGGGGGAGATACGCAGTATTTT. The J gene is TRBJ2-3, the V gene TRBV5-1; 10 nucleotides align to TRBD2. Germline V CDR1 and CDR2: SGHRS, YFSETQ. CDR3 length: 17 residues. V was clipped by 4 bases and J by 5 bases; unmatched bases: 13. The full variable domain, in which reference TRBV5-1 and TRBJ2-3 provide the parts outside the CDR3, is KAGVTQTPRYLIKTRGQQVTLSCSPISGHRSVSWYQQTPGQGLQFLFEYFSETQRNKGNFPGRFSGRQFSNSRSEMNVSTLELGDSALYLCASSLRVAGGGGDTQYFGPGTRLTVL.

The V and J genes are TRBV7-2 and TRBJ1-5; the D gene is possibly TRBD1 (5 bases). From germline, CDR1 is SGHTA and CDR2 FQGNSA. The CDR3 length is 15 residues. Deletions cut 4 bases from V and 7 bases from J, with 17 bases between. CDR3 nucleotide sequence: TGTGCCAGCAGCTCGTGGCTTTCGGGGGACCAGCCCCAGCATTTT. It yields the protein CASSSWLSGDQPQHF.

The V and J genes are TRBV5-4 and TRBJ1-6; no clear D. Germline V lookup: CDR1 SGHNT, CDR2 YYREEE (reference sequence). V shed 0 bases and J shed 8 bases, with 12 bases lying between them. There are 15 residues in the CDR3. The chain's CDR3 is CASSLEMASDSPLHF. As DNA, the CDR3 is TGTGCCAGCAGCTTGGAGATGGCCTCTGATTCACCCCTCCACTTT.

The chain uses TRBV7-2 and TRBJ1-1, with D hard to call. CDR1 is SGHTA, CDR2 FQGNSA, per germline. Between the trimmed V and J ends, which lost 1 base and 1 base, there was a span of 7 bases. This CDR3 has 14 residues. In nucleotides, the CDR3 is TGTGCCAGCAGCTTAGTTCCCAGGAACACTGAAGCTTTCTTT. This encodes CASSLVPRNTEAFF. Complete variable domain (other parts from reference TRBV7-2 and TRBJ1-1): GAGVSQSPSNKVTEKGKDVELRCDPISGHTALYWYRQSLGQGLEFLIYFQGNSAPDKSGLPSDRFSAERTGGSVSTLTIQRTQQEDSAVYLCASSLVPRNTEAFFGQGTRLTVV.

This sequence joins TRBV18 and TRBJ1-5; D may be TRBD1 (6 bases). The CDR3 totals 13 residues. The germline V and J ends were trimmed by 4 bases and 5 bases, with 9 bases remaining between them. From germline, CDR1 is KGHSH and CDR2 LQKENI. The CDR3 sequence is CASSLGQYQPQHF. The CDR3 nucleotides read TGTGCCAGCTCACTTGGACAGTATCAGCCCCAGCATTTT.